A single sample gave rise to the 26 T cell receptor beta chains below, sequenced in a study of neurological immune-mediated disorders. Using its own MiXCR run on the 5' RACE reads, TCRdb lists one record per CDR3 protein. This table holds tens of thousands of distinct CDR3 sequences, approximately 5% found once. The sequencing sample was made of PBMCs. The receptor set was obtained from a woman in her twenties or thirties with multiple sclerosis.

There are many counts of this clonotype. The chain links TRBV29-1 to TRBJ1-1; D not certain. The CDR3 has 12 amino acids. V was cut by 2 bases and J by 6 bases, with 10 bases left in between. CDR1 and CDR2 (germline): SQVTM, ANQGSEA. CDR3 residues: CSVELFGSEAFF. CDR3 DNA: TGCAGCGTTGAACTGTTCGGGTCTGAAGCTTTCTTT.

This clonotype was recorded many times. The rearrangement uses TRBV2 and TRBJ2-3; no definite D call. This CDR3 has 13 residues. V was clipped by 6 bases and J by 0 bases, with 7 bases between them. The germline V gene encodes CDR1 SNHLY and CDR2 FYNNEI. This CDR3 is CASRKDSTDTQYF. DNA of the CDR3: TGTGCCAGCAGGAAGGACAGCACAGATACGCAGTATTTT.

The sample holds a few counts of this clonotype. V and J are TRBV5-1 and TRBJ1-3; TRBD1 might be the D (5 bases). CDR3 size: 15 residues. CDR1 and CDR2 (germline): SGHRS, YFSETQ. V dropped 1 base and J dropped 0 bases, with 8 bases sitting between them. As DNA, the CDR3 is TGCGCCAGCAGCTTGCAGGGAATCTCTGGAAACACCATATATTTT. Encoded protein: CASSLQGISGNTIYF.

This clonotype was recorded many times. This CDR3 is CSASDRVGTEAFF. In DNA form, the CDR3 reads TGCAGTGCTTCTGACAGGGTCGGCACTGAAGCTTTCTTT. V and J are TRBV20-1 and TRBJ1-1; 7 positions match TRBD1. Trimming took 5 bases from V and 4 from J; bases not matched to a gene: 7. There are 13 residues in the CDR3. From germline, CDR1 is DFQATT and CDR2 SNEGSKA (reference sequence).

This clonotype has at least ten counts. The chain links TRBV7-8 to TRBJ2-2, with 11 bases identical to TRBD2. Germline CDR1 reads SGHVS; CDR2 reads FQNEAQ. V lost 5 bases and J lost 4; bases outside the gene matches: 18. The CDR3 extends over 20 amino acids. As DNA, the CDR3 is TGTGCCAGCAGCCACCGGTTCCCGAGGCCTAGCGGGGGGAGCACCGGGGAGCTGTTTTTT. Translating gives CASSHRFPRPSGGSTGELFF.

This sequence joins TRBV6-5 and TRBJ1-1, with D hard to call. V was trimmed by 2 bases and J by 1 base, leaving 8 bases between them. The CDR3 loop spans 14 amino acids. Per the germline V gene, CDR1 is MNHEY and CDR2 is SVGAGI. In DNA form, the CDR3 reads TGTGCCAGCAGTTACGGGAACAGGAACACTGAAGCTTTCTTT. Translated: CASSYGNRNTEAFF.

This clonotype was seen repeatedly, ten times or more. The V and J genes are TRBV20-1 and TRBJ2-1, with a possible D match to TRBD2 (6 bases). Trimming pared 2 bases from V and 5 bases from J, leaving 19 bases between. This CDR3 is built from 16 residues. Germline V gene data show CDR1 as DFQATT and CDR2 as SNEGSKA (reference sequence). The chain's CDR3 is CSARSLRAGPDNEQFF. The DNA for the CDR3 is TGCAGTGCTAGATCCCTAAGGGCGGGACCAGACAATGAGCAGTTCTTC.

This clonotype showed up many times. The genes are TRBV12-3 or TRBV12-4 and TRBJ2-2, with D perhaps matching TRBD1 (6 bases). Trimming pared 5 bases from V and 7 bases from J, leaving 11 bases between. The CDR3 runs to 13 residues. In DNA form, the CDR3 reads TGTGCCAGCAGTCCAAGGGACATCGGGGAGCTGTTTTTT. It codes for CASSPRDIGELFF.

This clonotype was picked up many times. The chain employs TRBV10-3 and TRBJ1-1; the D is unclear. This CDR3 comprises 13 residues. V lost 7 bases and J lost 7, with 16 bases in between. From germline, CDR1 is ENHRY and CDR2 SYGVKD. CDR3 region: CAIKETGAGEAFF. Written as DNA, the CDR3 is TGTGCCATCAAAGAGACCGGCGCGGGTGAAGCTTTCTTT.

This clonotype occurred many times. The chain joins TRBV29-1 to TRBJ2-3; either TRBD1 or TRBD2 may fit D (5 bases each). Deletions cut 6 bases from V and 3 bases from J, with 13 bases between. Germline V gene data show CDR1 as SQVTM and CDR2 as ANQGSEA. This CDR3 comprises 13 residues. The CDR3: CSVLRDGTDTQYF. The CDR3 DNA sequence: TGCAGCGTCCTCAGGGACGGAACAGATACGCAGTATTTT.

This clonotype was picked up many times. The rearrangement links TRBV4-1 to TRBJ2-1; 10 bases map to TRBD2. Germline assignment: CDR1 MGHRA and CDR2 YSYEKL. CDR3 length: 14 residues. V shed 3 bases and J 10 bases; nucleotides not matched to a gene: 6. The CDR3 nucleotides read TGCGCCAGCAGCCAGTGGACTAGCGGATCGGAGCAGTTCTTC. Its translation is CASSQWTSGSEQFF.

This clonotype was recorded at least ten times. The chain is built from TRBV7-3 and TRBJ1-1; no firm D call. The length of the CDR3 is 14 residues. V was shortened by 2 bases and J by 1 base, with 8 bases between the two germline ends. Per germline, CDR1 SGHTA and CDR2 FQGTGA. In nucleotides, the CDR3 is TGTGCCAGCAGCTTAGCCCCAGCGAACACTGAAGCTTTCTTT. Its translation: CASSLAPANTEAFF.

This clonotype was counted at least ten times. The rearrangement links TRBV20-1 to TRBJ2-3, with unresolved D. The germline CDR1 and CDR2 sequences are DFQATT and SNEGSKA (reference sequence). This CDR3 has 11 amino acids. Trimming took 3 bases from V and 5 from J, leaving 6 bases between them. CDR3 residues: CSASRVDTQYF. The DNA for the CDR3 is TGCAGTGCTAGTCGGGTAGATACGCAGTATTTT.

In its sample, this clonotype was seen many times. CDR3 in amino acids: CASSVTGGQYYGYTF. CDR3 nucleotide sequence: TGTGCCAGCAGCGTCACAGGGGGACAGTACTATGGCTACACCTTC. This chain connects TRBV9 to TRBJ1-2; 8 positions agree with TRBD1. CDR1 and CDR2 from the germline V gene are SGDLS and YYNGEE. The CDR3 extends over 15 amino acids. J gave up 3 bases and V 2 bases, and 6 bases lay outside the gene matches.

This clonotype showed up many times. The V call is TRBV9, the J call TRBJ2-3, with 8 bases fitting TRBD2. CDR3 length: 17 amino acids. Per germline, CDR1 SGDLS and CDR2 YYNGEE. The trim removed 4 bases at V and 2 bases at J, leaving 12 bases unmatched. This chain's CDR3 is CASSPWLAGGLTDTQYF. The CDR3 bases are TGTGCCAGCAGCCCTTGGCTGGCGGGGGGCCTCACAGATACGCAGTATTTT.

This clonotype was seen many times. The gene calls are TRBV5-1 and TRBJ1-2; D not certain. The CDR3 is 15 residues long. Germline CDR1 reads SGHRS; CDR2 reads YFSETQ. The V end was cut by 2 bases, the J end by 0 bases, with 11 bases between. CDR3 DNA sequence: TGCGCCAGCAGCTTTGATCAGCCTTCTAACTATGGCTACACCTTC. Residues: CASSFDQPSNYGYTF.

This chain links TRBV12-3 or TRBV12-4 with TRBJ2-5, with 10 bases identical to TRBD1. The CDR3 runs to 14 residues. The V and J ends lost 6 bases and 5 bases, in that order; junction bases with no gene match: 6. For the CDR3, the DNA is TGTGCCAGCAGCCGGACAGGGGGATATGAGACCCAGTACTTC. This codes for CASSRTGGYETQYF.

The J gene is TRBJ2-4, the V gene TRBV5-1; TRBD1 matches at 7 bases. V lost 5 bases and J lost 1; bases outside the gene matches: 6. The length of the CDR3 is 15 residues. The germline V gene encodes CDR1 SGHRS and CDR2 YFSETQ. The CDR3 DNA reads TGCGCCAGCAGAGAGGGGGCGCGGGCCAAAAACATTCAGTACTTC. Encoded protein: CASREGARAKNIQYF. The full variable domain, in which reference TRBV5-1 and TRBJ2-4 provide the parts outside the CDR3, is KAGVTQTPRYLIKTRGQQVTLSCSPISGHRSVSWYQQTPGQGLQFLFEYFSETQRNKGNFPGRFSGRQFSNSRSEMNVSTLELGDSALYLCASREGARAKNIQYFGAGTRLSVL.

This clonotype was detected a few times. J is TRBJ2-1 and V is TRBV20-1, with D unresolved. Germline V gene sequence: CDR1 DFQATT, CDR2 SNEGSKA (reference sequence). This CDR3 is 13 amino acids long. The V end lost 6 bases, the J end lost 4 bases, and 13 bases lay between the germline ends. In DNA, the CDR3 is TGCAGTGCCGCACCGTCAGGATACAATGAGCAGTTCTTC. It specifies CSAAPSGYNEQFF.

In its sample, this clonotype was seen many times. CDR3 bases: TGTGCCAGCACTGAGGGTCTAGCGTATGAGCAGTTCTTC. Amino acids: CASTEGLAYEQFF. The chain combines TRBV25-1 with TRBJ2-1, with D perhaps matching TRBD2 (6 bases). The CDR3 contains 13 residues. The V end was cut by 7 bases, the J end by 8 bases, with 15 bases between. CDR1 and CDR2 from the germline V gene are MGHDK and SYGVNS.

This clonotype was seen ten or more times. For the CDR3, the DNA is TGTGCCATCAGTGAGTCGTGGGATGGAAATGAAAAACTGTTTTTT. It translates to CAISESWDGNEKLFF. This chain joins TRBV10-3 and TRBJ1-4; D unclear. Trimming stripped 0 bases from V and 5 bases from J, with 10 bases between. CDR1 and CDR2 (germline): ENHRY, SYGVKD. The CDR3 totals 15 residues.

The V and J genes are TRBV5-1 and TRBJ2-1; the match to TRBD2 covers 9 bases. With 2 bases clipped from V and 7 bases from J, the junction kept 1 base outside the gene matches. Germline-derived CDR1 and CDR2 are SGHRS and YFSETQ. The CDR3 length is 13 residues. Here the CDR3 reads CASSFAGGNEQFF. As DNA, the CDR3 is TGCGCCAGCAGCTTCGCGGGGGGGAATGAGCAGTTCTTC.

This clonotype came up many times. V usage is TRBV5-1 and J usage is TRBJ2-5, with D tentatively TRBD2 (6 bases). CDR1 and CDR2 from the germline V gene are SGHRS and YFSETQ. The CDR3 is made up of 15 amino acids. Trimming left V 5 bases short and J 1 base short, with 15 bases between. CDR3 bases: TGCGCCAGCAGATCAGGCGCGGGAATCCAAGAGACCCAGTACTTC. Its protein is CASRSGAGIQETQYF.

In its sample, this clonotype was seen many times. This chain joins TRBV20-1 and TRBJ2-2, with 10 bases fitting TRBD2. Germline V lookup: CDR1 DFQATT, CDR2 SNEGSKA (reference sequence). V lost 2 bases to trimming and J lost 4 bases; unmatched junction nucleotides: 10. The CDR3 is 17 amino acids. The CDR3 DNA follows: TGCAGTGCTAGAAAGCGGGGGGGCGTCTCTGGCACCGGGGAGCTGTTTTTT. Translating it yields CSARKRGGVSGTGELFF.

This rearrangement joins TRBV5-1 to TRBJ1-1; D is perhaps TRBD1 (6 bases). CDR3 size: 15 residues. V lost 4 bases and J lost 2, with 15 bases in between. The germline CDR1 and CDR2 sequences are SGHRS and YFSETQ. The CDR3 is CASSPIAGANTEAFF. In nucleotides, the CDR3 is TGCGCCAGCAGCCCCATCGCAGGGGCCAACACTGAAGCTTTCTTT.

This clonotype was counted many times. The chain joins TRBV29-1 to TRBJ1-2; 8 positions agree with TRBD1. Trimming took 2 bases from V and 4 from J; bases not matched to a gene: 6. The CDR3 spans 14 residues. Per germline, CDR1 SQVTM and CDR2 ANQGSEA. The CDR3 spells CSVEPQGAGYGYTF. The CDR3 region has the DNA TGCAGCGTTGAACCCCAGGGGGCAGGCTATGGCTACACCTTC.